One and the same sample provided the 32 T cell receptor beta chains below, sequenced in a study. TCRdb ran MiXCR on the RT-PCR reads and lists one entry per CDR3 protein. This table has about 700,000 distinct CDR3 sequences, more than 13% appearing once. Material: memory CD4+ T cells from blood. The receptors stem from a female donor in good health, serving as a healthy control.

This clonotype appeared a few times. CDR3 coding DNA: TGTGCCAGCACCCGACAGAGCTCCTATAATTCACCCCTCCACTTT. Its protein product is CASTRQSSYNSPLHF. The gene calls are TRBV6-2 or TRBV6-3 and TRBJ1-6; perhaps TRBD1 as D (5 bases). V was cut by 7 bases and J by 0 bases, with 10 bases left in between. CDR1 and CDR2 from the germline V gene are MNHEY and SVGEGT. CDR3 length: 15 residues.

This clonotype has ten or more counts. The V and J genes are TRBV7-3 and TRBJ1-2; 7 nucleotides line up with TRBD1. This CDR3 comprises 12 residues. Germline values: CDR1 SGHTA, CDR2 FQGTGA. Germline trimming cut 5 bases from V and 7 bases from J; bases unmatched to any gene: 4. The CDR3 coding sequence is TGTGCCAGCAGCCAGGGGGGTCTTGGCTACACCTTC. It specifies CASSQGGLGYTF.

Only a few counts were recorded for this clonotype. The rearrangement joins TRBV7-2 to TRBJ1-1; no clear D gene. In germline, CDR1 is SGHTA, CDR2 FQGNSA. With 0 bases removed from V and 9 bases from J, the gap between germline ends came to 8 bases. The length of the CDR3 is 12 residues. CDR3 in DNA: TGTGCCAGCAGCTTAGCGAGTCTGAAAGCTTTCTTT. This gives the protein CASSLASLKAFF.

The chain couples TRBV11-2 to TRBJ1-1; maybe TRBD1 (5 bases). The germline gives CDR1 SGHAT, CDR2 FQNNGV. This CDR3 comprises 18 residues. Trimming cost V 5 bases and J 0 bases, with 22 bases left between them. CDR3 nucleotide sequence: TGTGCCAGCAGCCATCCCGGGGCGCAGGGCCCTTTGAACACTGAAGCTTTCTTT. Translated, it gives CASSHPGAQGPLNTEAFF.

This rearrangement joins TRBV28 to TRBJ2-1; 10 positions agree with TRBD1. Germline V gene data show CDR1 as MDHEN and CDR2 as SYDVKM. This CDR3 spans 15 amino acids. The V and J ends lost 6 bases and 4 bases, in that order; junction bases with no gene match: 6. The CDR3 reads CASRLTGGHYNEQFF. DNA for the CDR3: TGTGCCAGCAGACTGACAGGGGGCCATTACAATGAGCAGTTCTTC.

This clonotype appeared many times. The genes are TRBV20-1 and TRBJ2-1; D unresolved. Germline-derived CDR1 and CDR2 are DFQATT and SNEGSKA (reference sequence). This CDR3 contains 16 residues. V was pared by 0 bases and J by 3 bases, with 15 bases between. CDR3 bases: TGCAGTGCTAGAGATCGCGTTCGTCCTCTCTACAATGAGCAGTTCTTC. Translated, it gives CSARDRVRPLYNEQFF.

There are a few counts of this clonotype. The genes are TRBV9 and TRBJ1-2, with 8 bases aligning to TRBD1. Germline trimming cut 4 bases from V and 6 bases from J; bases unmatched to any gene: 20. The germline V gene encodes CDR1 SGDLS and CDR2 YYNGEE. This CDR3 contains 18 residues. CDR3 protein: CASSLDARQGLGMDGYTF. CDR3 nucleotide sequence: TGTGCCAGCAGCCTCGATGCCCGACAGGGGCTAGGGATGGATGGCTACACCTTC.

The CDR3 region has the DNA TGTGCCAGCAGCTTGGGACAGGGGTCGTACTATGGCTACACCTTC. Protein sequence: CASSLGQGSYYGYTF. The V and J genes are TRBV7-2 and TRBJ1-2; TRBD1 matches at 10 bases. Germline trimming cut 3 bases from V and 3 bases from J; bases unmatched to any gene: 4. Germline V gene data show CDR1 as SGHTA and CDR2 as FQGNSA. The CDR3 is 15 residues long. Drawing the rest from reference TRBV7-2 and TRBJ1-2, the complete variable domain is GAGVSQSPSNKVTEKGKDVELRCDPISGHTALYWYRQSLGQGLEFLIYFQGNSAPDKSGLPSDRFSAERTGGSVSTLTIQRTQQEDSAVYLCASSLGQGSYYGYTFGSGTRLTVV.

At least ten counts were recorded for this clonotype. This chain uses TRBV10-3 with TRBJ2-7; weak D call: TRBD2 (5 bases). The V and J ends lost 3 bases and 5 bases respectively, with 8 bases between them. The CDR3 sequence is 12 residues long. Germline V gene lookup returns CDR1 ENHRY and CDR2 SYGVKD. This CDR3 is CAISEVSDEQYF. The CDR3 region has the DNA TGTGCCATCAGTGAAGTTAGCGACGAGCAGTACTTC.

In this sample, this clonotype turned up a few times. The gene calls are TRBV4-3 and TRBJ1-2, with 12 bases lining up with TRBD1. The germline CDR1 and CDR2 sequences are LGHNA and YSLEER. Trimming removed 4 bases from V and 8 bases from J; junction bases left unmatched: 8. This CDR3 contains 15 residues. CDR3 sequence: CASSPGDRGPVGYTF. CDR3 coding DNA: TGCGCCAGCAGCCCGGGGGACAGGGGGCCGGTAGGCTACACCTTC.

V usage is TRBV5-5 and J usage is TRBJ2-7, with 8 positions matching TRBD1. Unmatched junction bases numbered 9, after V lost 4 bases and J lost 6 bases. Looked up from germline, CDR1 is SGHKS and CDR2 is YYEKEE (reference sequence). The CDR3 totals 14 residues. Here the CDR3 DNA reads TGTGCCAGCAGCAAGCAGGGGGCTCTTGGCGAGCAGTACTTC. Its protein is CASSKQGALGEQYF.

This clonotype was detected ten times or more. The chain uses TRBV20-1 and TRBJ1-2; a possible D gene is TRBD1 (6 bases). Germline V gene data show CDR1 as DFQATT and CDR2 as SNEGSKA (reference sequence). This CDR3 is built from 14 residues. V lost 5 bases, J lost 4 bases, and 17 bases lay in between. The CDR3 reads CSAPDRQSGYGYTF. The CDR3 DNA reads TGCAGTGCTCCGGACAGACAGTCCGGCTATGGCTACACCTTC.

This clonotype occurred many times. The chain combines TRBV6-6 with TRBJ2-7, with 10 bases matching TRBD2. With 6 bases clipped from V and 5 bases from J, the junction kept 16 bases outside the gene matches. Per germline, CDR1 MNHNY and CDR2 SVGAGI (reference sequence). The CDR3 has 17 residues. CDR3 bases: TGTGCCAGCAGCCGCGGGGCGACTAGCGGGTTGGGGGACGAGCAGTACTTC. It translates to CASSRGATSGLGDEQYF.

This clonotype was detected only a few times. The chain employs TRBV20-1 and TRBJ2-7; TRBD1 aligns across 8 bases. The V gene's germline CDR1 is DFQATT and CDR2 SNEGSKA (reference sequence). This CDR3 spans 15 amino acids. V was clipped by 0 bases and J by 2 bases; unmatched bases: 6. Written as DNA, the CDR3 is TGCAGTGCTAGAGATGGACAGGGACTTCCCTACGAGCAGTACTTC. Protein: CSARDGQGLPYEQYF.

This clonotype was detected ten times or more. The chain joins TRBV12-3 or TRBV12-4 to TRBJ2-7; 11 bases map to TRBD2. The ends lost 6 bases at V and 5 bases at J; junction bases unmatched: 9. The CDR3 consists of 15 residues. The CDR3 DNA sequence: TGTGCCAGCAGGCCGCGACCACTAGCGGGAGACGAGCAGTACTTC. Protein: CASRPRPLAGDEQYF.

This clonotype was recorded many times. The chain employs TRBV5-5 and TRBJ2-1; 9 nucleotides line up with TRBD1. The CDR3 consists of 15 residues. The germline gives CDR1 SGHKS, CDR2 YYEKEE (reference sequence). V shed 4 bases, J shed 4 bases, and the junction held 6 bases outside the gene matches. The CDR3, as DNA: TGTGCCAGCAGCCCGGGACAGGGTTTTTACAATGAGCAGTTCTTC. This gives the protein CASSPGQGFYNEQFF. The whole variable domain, remainder taken from reference TRBV5-5 and TRBJ2-1, is DAGVTQSPTHLIKTRGQQVTLRCSPISGHKSVSWYQQVLGQGPQFIFQYYEKEERGRGNFPDRFSARQFPNYSSELNVNALLLGDSALYLCASSPGQGFYNEQFFGPGTRLTVL.

For this clonotype: Sequence at one end of the junction differs from germline and may be a read error. The chain carries TRBV24-1 and TRBJ1-2; TRBD1 might be the D (6 bases). The length of the CDR3 is 13 residues. CDR1 KGHDR and CDR2 SFDVKD come from the germline V gene. In nucleotides, the CDR3 is TGTGCCACCAGCGATTTTGGGGGGCAAGGCTACACCTTC. Translation gives CATSDFGGQGYTF.

This clonotype came up a few times. The chain carries TRBV6-5 and TRBJ1-5, with a tentative D call TRBD1 (5 bases). This CDR3 has 14 residues. The germline V gene has CDR1 MNHEY and CDR2 SVGAGI. The V end lost 8 bases, the J end lost 2 bases, and 13 bases lay between the germline ends. For the CDR3, the DNA is TGTGCCAGCTATTCAGGGTTTGGCAATCAGCCCCAGCATTTT. It encodes CASYSGFGNQPQHF.

This clonotype was observed many times. The chain employs TRBV12-3 or TRBV12-4 and TRBJ2-7; D is possibly TRBD2 (5 bases). The CDR3 extends over 15 amino acids. Trimming cost V 6 bases and J 0 bases, with 15 bases left between them. Written as DNA, the CDR3 is TGTGCCAGCAGCGCGACCATCGGAGGCTCCTACGAGCAGTACTTC. This gives the protein CASSATIGGSYEQYF.

V gene TRBV20-1 combines with J gene TRBJ2-3; TRBD1 might be the D (5 bases). Trimming took off 4 bases at V and 0 bases at J, with 11 bases between the two ends. Germline CDR1 DFQATT, CDR2 SNEGSKA (reference sequence). The CDR3 is 14 amino acids. The CDR3 is CSAKTDSSTDTQYF. Written as DNA, the CDR3 is TGCAGTGCTAAGACAGACTCTAGCACAGATACGCAGTATTTT.

This clonotype was observed many times. V gene TRBV29-1 combines with J gene TRBJ2-5; 12 nucleotides line up with TRBD1. The V gene's germline CDR1 is SQVTM and CDR2 ANQGSEA. CDR3 size: 15 residues. The V gene end was trimmed by 6 bases and the J gene end by 2 bases; junction bases not matched to a gene: 7. In DNA, the CDR3 is TGCAGCGTGGTCCCGGGACAGGGGGCTCAAGAGACCCAGTACTTC. It yields the protein CSVVPGQGAQETQYF.

The chain joins TRBV6-2 or TRBV6-3 to TRBJ2-1, with 8 bases aligning to TRBD2. Germline loops: CDR1 MNHEY, CDR2 SVGEGT. The J segment lost 0 bases and the V segment lost 5 bases, leaving 15 bases of the junction unmatched. CDR3 size: 19 residues. CDR3 loop: CASSPSGASGYSSYNEQFF. CDR3 coding DNA: TGTGCCAGCAGTCCATCGGGGGCTAGCGGGTATAGCTCCTACAATGAGCAGTTCTTC.

This clonotype was recorded many times. The chain recombines TRBV12-3 or TRBV12-4 with TRBJ2-1, with TRBD2 identical over 8 bases. The trim removed 5 bases at V and 16 bases at J, leaving 13 bases unmatched. The CDR3 length is 13 residues. CDR3 nucleotide sequence: TGTGCCAGCAGTCGGTCGGGGCGGGAGGCCCCCTTCTTC. It yields the protein CASSRSGREAPFF.

The chain employs TRBV6-1 and TRBJ2-7, with 7 bases identical to TRBD1. Germline CDR1 reads MNHNS; CDR2 reads SASEGT. V shed 4 bases and J 5 bases; nucleotides not matched to a gene: 8. There are 14 residues in the CDR3. This CDR3 reads CASSVRQGFNEQYF. DNA of the CDR3: TGTGCCAGCAGTGTCCGACAGGGTTTCAACGAGCAGTACTTC.

Only a few counts were recorded for this clonotype. The chain links TRBV7-3 to TRBJ2-1; tentative D call: TRBD2 (7 bases). The germline V gene encodes CDR1 SGHTA and CDR2 FQGTGA. V lost 5 bases and J 9 bases, leaving 20 bases between the germline ends. The CDR3 extends over 15 amino acids. The CDR3 region is CASSPLGGGPTEQFF. The CDR3 DNA sequence: TGTGCCAGCAGCCCACTTGGGGGGGGGCCGACTGAGCAGTTCTTC.

The rearrangement uses TRBV28 and TRBJ2-1; no reliable D call. This CDR3 contains 14 residues. V was trimmed by 4 bases and J by 8 bases, leaving 15 bases between them. Germline lookup yields CDR1 MDHEN and CDR2 SYDVKM. The CDR3 loop reads CASSSIPKTDEQFF. In DNA form, the CDR3 reads TGTGCCAGCAGTTCTATTCCCAAAACTGATGAGCAGTTCTTC.

This clonotype was counted many times. The gene calls are TRBV27 and TRBJ2-1; 13 nucleotides line up with TRBD2. Trimming at V came to 5 bases and at J to 6 bases, leaving 4 bases not matched to a gene. CDR3 length equals 15 residues. Germline loops: CDR1 MNHEY, CDR2 SMNVEV (reference sequence). CDR3 in amino acids: CASSHGLAGVNEQFF. In DNA form, the CDR3 reads TGTGCCAGCAGTCACGGACTAGCGGGGGTCAATGAGCAGTTCTTC.

This clonotype has more than one count but fewer than ten. The chain carries TRBV20-1 and TRBJ1-5; 8 nucleotides line up with TRBD1. V lost 0 bases to trimming and J lost 5 bases; unmatched junction nucleotides: 9. The CDR3 consists of 16 residues. Germline CDR1 reads DFQATT; CDR2 reads SNEGSKA (reference sequence). CDR3 amino acids: CSARDLGGQGDQPQHF. The CDR3 DNA sequence: TGCAGTGCTAGAGATCTCGGTGGACAGGGAGATCAGCCCCAGCATTTT.

This clonotype has a count of ten or more. V is TRBV10-3 and J is TRBJ2-1; no reliable D call. In germline, CDR1 is ENHRY, CDR2 SYGVKD. This CDR3 is 15 amino acids long. Trimming stripped 2 bases from V and 1 base from J, with 9 bases between. The CDR3: CAISEGQPSYNEQFF. CDR3 coding DNA: TGTGCCATCAGTGAGGGCCAGCCTTCCTACAATGAGCAGTTCTTC.

V gene TRBV28 combines with J gene TRBJ2-7; D possibly matches TRBD1 or TRBD2 (5 bases each). Trimming took off 3 bases at V and 4 bases at J, with 16 bases between the two ends. Germline CDR1 and CDR2: MDHEN and SYDVKM. The CDR3 is made up of 15 amino acids. Here the CDR3 DNA reads TGTGCCAGCAGTTTGATTGGGGGAAAAGGGTACGAGCAGTACTTC. It codes for CASSLIGGKGYEQYF.

The chain is built from TRBV20-1 and TRBJ2-3; 10 nucleotides agree with TRBD1. This CDR3 is built from 16 residues. CDR1 and CDR2 (germline): DFQATT, SNEGSKA (reference sequence). V shed 5 bases, J shed 2 bases, and the junction held 10 bases outside the gene matches. CDR3 sequence reads: CSAYSVGQGITDTQYF. CDR3 DNA sequence: TGCAGTGCTTACAGCGTGGGACAGGGGATCACAGATACGCAGTATTTT.

This clonotype has ten or more counts. V is TRBV29-1 and J is TRBJ2-7, with TRBD1 identical over 9 bases. In germline, CDR1 is SQVTM, CDR2 ANQGSEA. With 3 bases clipped from V and 4 bases from J, the junction kept 4 bases outside the gene matches. The CDR3 totals 13 residues. The CDR3 region is CSVDPQGAYEQYF. CDR3 DNA sequence: TGCAGCGTTGACCCACAGGGGGCTTACGAGCAGTACTTC.